Detailed here is one TCR beta chain. The clone's antigen remains unknown. It has no much larger one-base neighbor in the sample; base qualities were not kept. Each collaborating institution followed its own protocols to collect whole blood in K2EDTA tubes. Collaborator samples were shipped for TCRbeta analysis as frozen whole blood, isolated PBMCs, or DNA extracted from either sample type. The immunoSEQ Assay, a bias-controlled multiplex PCR, was used to amplify TCRbeta CDR3 regions from genomic DNA. The authors processed their data as follows. Nucleated cell counts per sample were estimated from amplification of reference gene primers within the assay. To quantify the absolute abundance of each unique TCRbeta CDR3 rearrangement, sequence reads were collapsed and filtered. For each sample, productive Simpson clonality was calculated by taking the square root of Simpson's diversity index across productive rearrangements. TCRdb obtained this table from immuneACCESS and retained in-frame rearrangements with V and J assigned. These tables miss some clones; where compared with another copy, unresolved V genes account for less than half of the shortfall, and the remainder is unexplained. V and J calls and clone size are copied from that table; D and trimming were computed from the DNA. A total of some 66,000 clones appear in this sample, more than 75% of them only once. The ten largest account for 1% to 1.5% of the sample.

This entry belongs to a study of blood T cell repertoires in COVID-19 (dated by TCRdb to about 2020). Turning to the overall study: Samples covering the acute and convalescent phases of COVID-19 were provided by collaborators in the United States, Italy and Spain. Sample metadata almost always included a de-identified subject ID, COVID-19 status, age in years and sex. Samples were obtained from the ongoing ImmuneRACE study (first 160 participants) and from 1,254 subjects provided by 6 global collaborators. The dataset comprised deeply sampled blood TCRbeta repertoires from subjects exposed to, actively infected with, or recovered from COVID-19. The repertoires were released in a freely available public database intended as a resource for research on the immune response to SARS-CoV-2. Where available, HLA class I and class II types were obtained from metadata supplied by the sample provider rather than from assay-based typing. The material from the prospective study consisted of cDNA or gDNA derived from T cells, B-cell-depleted T cells, or PBMCs.

Study-level results and caveats: The quantity of clinical and demographic metadata differed by source and by participant and was supplied without curation.

This sequence was found in a woman aged 60-75 years with acute or convalescent COVID-19. Source material: peripheral blood.

The CDR3 reads as follows: CASSQLRTNNEKLFF. The DNA sequence is given as TGCGCCAGCAGCCAATTACGGACTAATAATGAAAAACTGTTTTTT. Here the chain combines TRBV4-1 and TRBJ1-4; confidence is insufficient to name the D gene. Cut back by 2 bases and 4 bases, the V and J ends lie 11 bases apart. Its CDR3 holds 15 amino acids, cysteine through phenylalanine. Of all the DNA, just the CDR3 is kept, 45 bases in frame from base 1. The germline V gene provides CDR1 MGHRA and CDR2 YSYEKL.